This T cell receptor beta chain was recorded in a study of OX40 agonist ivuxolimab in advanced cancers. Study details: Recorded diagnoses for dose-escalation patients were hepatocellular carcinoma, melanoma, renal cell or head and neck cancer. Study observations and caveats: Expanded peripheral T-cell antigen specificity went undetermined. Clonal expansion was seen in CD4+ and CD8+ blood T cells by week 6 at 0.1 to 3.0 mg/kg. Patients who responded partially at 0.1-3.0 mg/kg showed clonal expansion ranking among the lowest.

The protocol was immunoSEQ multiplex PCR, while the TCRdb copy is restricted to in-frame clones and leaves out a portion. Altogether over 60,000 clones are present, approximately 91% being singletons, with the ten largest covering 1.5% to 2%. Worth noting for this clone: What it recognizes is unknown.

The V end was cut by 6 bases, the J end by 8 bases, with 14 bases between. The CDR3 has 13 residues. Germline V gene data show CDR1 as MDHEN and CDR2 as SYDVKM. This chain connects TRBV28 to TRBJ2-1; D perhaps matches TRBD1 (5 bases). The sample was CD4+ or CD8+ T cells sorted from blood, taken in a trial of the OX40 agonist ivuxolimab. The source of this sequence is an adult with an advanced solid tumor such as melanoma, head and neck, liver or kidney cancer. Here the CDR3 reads CASRWGGTDEQFF. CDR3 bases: TGTGCCAGCAGGTGGGGCGGTACGGATGAGCAGTTCTTC.